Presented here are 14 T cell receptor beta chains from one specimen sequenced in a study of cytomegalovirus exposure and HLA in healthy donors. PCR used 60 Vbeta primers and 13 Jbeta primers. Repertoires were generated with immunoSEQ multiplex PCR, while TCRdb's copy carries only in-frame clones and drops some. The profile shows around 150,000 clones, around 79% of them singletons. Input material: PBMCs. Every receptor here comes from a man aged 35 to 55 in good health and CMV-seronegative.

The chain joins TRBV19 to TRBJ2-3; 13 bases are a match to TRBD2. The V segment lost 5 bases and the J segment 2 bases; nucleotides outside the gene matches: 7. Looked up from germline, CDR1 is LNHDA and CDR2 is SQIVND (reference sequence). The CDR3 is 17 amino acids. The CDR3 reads CASSSWTSGGYTDTQYF. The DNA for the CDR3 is TGTGCCAGTAGTTCCTGGACTAGCGGGGGATACACAGATACGCAGTATTTT.

The CDR3 region is CARSLFIDRNYEQYF. DNA of the CDR3: TGTGCCAGAAGCTTATTCATTGACAGGAACTACGAGCAGTACTTC. The chain links TRBV7-5 to TRBJ2-7; the table assigns TRBD1, which was not confirmed against the DNA. TRBV7-5 is termed a pseudogene. The CDR3 sequence is 15 residues long.

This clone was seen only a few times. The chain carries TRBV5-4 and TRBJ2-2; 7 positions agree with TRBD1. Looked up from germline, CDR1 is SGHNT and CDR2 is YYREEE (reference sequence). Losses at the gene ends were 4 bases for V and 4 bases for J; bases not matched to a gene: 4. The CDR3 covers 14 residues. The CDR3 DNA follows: TGTGCCAGCAGCCGAGACAGGGCCACCGGGGAGCTGTTTTTT. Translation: CASSRDRATGELFF.

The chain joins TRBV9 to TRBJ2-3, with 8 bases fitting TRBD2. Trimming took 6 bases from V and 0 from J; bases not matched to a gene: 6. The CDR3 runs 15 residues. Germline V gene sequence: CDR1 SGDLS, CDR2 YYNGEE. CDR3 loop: CASTPGGASTDTQYF. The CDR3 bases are TGTGCCAGCACCCCGGGAGGGGCCAGCACAGATACGCAGTATTTT.

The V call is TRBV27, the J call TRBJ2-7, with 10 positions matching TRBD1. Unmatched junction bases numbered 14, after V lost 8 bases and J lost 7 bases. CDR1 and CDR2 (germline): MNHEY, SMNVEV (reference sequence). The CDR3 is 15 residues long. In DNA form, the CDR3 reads TGTGCCAGCCCAGACGACGGGACAGGGGTAGGGGAGCAGTACTTC. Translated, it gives CASPDDGTGVGEQYF.

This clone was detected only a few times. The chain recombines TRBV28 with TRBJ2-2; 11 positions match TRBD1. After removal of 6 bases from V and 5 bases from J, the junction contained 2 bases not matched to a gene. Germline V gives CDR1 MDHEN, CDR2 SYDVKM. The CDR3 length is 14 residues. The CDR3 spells CASRDRGRTGELFF. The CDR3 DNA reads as TGTGCCAGCAGGGACAGGGGGCGGACCGGGGAGCTGTTTTTT.

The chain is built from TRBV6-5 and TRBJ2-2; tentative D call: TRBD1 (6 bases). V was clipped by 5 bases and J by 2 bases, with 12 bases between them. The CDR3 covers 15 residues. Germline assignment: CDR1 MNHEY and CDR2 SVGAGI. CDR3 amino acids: CASSPWTVNTGELFF. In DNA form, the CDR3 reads TGTGCCAGCAGTCCATGGACAGTCAACACCGGGGAGCTGTTTTTT.

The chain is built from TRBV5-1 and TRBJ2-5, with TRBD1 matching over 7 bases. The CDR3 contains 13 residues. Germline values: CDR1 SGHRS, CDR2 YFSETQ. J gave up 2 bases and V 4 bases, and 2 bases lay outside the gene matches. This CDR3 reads CASSRGRQETQYF. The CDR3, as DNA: TGCGCCAGCAGCAGGGGGCGGCAAGAGACCCAGTACTTC. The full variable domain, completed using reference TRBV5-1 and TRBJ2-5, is KAGVTQTPRYLIKTRGQQVTLSCSPISGHRSVSWYQQTPGQGLQFLFEYFSETQRNKGNFPGRFSGRQFSNSRSEMNVSTLELGDSALYLCASSRGRQETQYFGPGTRLLVL.

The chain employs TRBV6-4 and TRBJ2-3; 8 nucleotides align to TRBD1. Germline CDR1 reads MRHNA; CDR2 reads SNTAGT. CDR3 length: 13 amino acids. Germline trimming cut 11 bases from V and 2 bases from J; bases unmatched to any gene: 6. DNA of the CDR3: TGTGCCCCGGGGACAGGTGACACAGATACGCAGTATTTT. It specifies CAPGTGDTDTQYF.

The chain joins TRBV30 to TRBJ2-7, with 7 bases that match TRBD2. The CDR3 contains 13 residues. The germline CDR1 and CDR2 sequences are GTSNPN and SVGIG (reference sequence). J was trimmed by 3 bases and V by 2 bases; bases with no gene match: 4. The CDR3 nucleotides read TGTGCCTGGAGTCGGGGGGACCTCTACGAGCAGTACTTC. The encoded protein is CAWSRGDLYEQYF.

The CDR3 region has the DNA TGCAGCGTTGAAAAAACAGGGCCTGAAGCTTTCTTT. The encoded protein is CSVEKTGPEAFF. V usage is TRBV29-1 and J usage is TRBJ1-1, with a possible D match to TRBD1 (6 bases). Between the trimmed V and J ends, which lost 2 bases and 6 bases, there was a span of 10 bases. Germline V gene sequence: CDR1 SQVTM, CDR2 ANQGSEA. There are 12 residues in the CDR3.

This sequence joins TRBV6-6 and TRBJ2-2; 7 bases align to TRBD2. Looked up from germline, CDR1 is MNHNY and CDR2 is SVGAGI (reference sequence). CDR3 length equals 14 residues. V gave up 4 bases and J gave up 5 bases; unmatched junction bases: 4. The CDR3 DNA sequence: TGTGCCAGCAGTTCCTGGGAGGGAACCGGGGAGCTGTTTTTT. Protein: CASSSWEGTGELFF.

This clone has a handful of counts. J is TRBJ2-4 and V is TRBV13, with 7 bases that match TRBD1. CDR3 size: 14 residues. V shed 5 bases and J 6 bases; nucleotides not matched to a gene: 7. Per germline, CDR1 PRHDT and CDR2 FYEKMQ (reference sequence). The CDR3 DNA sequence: TGTGCCAGCAGCCCTACAGGGGCTAGAAACATTCAGTACTTC. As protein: CASSPTGARNIQYF.

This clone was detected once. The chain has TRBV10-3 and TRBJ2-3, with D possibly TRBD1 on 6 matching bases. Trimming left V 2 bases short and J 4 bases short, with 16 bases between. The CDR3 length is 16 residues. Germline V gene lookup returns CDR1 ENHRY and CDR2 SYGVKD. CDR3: CAISEIQGLFPDTQYF. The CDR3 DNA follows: TGTGCCATCAGTGAGATACAGGGTTTATTCCCAGATACGCAGTATTTT.